This TCR beta chain was identified in a study of T-cell reconstitution after alpha-beta-depleted transplantation in children. This clonotype came up many times. What it binds is not known. Preparing the TCRbeta library involved the use of unique molecular identifiers. TCRdb analysed the PCR reads with MiXCR anew, one entry per CDR3 protein. Altogether 450,000 to 600,000 distinct CDR3 sequences are present, roughly a tenth being singletons, with the ten largest covering roughly 2%. The V gene lost 3 bases and the J gene lost 3 bases, with 14 bases spanning the gap. The CDR3 is made up of 14 amino acids. Germline V gives CDR1 DFQATT, CDR2 SNEGSKA (reference sequence). Regarding the study as a whole: In some patients, recipient T cells and intrathymic progenitors surviving conditioning explained high day-60 diversity. Several hundred rapidly expanded clones from non-depleted graft cells reportedly supplied alpha-beta T cells about two months post-transplant.

The gene calls are TRBV20-1 and TRBJ1-2, with no clear D. This specimen consisted of PBMCs, obtained before TCRalphabeta/CD19-depleted stem cell transplant. The source of this sequence is a child aged 2-15 years with inherited bone marrow failure, due to receive a stem cell transplant. This CDR3 is CSASHHQADYGYTF. The CDR3 DNA sequence: TGCAGTGCTAGCCATCATCAGGCGGACTATGGCTACACCTTC.